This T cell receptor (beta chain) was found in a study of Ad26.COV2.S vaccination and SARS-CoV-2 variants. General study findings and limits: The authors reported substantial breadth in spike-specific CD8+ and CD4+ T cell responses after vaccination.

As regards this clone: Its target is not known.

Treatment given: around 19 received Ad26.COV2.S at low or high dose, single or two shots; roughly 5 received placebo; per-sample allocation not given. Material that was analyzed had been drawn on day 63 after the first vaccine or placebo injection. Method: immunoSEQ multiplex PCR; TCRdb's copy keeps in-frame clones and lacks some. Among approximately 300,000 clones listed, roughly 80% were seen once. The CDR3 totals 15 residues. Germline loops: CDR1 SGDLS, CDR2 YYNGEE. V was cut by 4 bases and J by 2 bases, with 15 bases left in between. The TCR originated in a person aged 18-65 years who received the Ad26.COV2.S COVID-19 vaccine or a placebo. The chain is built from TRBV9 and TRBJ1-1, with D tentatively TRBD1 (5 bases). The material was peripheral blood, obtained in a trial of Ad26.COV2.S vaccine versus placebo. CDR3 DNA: TGTGCCAGCAGCCCCCAGGTTGGGGGAAACACTGAAGCTTTCTTT. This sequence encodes CASSPQVGGNTEAFF.